One and the same sample provided the 14 T cell receptor beta chains below, sequenced in a study of graft-versus-host responses after intestinal transplantation. Here immunoSEQ multiplex PCR was the method, and the copy in TCRdb shows in-frame clones only, minus some. This table holds over 100,000 clones, just over 90% found once. The antigens of these receptors remain unknown. This sample comprised unstimulated CD4+ T cells sorted from spleen or lymph node cells, obtained before transplant. The receptors derive from a human donor who was the organ donor for an intestinal transplant.

This chain uses TRBV2 with TRBJ2-2, with a weak D call TRBD1 (6 bases). The CDR3 covers 15 residues. The V gene's germline CDR1 is SNHLY and CDR2 FYNNEI. The ends were cut back, 0 bases at V and 7 bases at J, with 12 bases in the middle. CDR3 nucleotides: TGTGCCAGCAGTGAAGCGCTTGCAGGGGTCGGGGAGCTGTTTTTT. It translates to CASSEALAGVGELFF.

This chain links TRBV10-3 with TRBJ1-1, with TRBD1 identical over 8 bases. J lost 3 bases, V lost 6 bases, and 6 bases had no gene match. The germline V gene encodes CDR1 ENHRY and CDR2 SYGVKD. The CDR3 spans 14 residues. CDR3 coding DNA: TGTGCCATCAGCCCCAACAGGGGGGACACTGAAGCTTTCTTT. It specifies CAISPNRGDTEAFF.

The chain couples TRBV28 to TRBJ1-4; no firm D call. Trimming pared 8 bases from V and 0 bases from J, leaving 7 bases between. Germline CDR1 is MDHEN and CDR2 is SYDVKM. The CDR3 length is 13 residues. CDR3 amino acids: CASEESTNEKLFF. In DNA form, the CDR3 reads TGTGCCAGCGAAGAATCAACTAATGAAAAACTGTTTTTT.

V is TRBV19 and J is TRBJ2-7; TRBD2 aligns across 13 bases. This CDR3 spans 15 amino acids. After removal of 7 bases from V and 5 bases from J, the junction contained 8 bases not matched to a gene. CDR1 LNHDA and CDR2 SQIVND come from the germline V gene (reference sequence). Here the CDR3 reads CASKQGLAGADEQYF. The CDR3 nucleotides are TGTGCCAGTAAACAAGGACTAGCGGGAGCAGACGAGCAGTACTTC.

The V and J genes are TRBV10-3 and TRBJ2-3; 12 bases are shared with TRBD2. With 4 bases clipped from V and 4 bases from J, the junction kept 0 bases outside the gene matches. The V gene's germline CDR1 is ENHRY and CDR2 SYGVKD. The CDR3 length is 14 residues. In nucleotides, the CDR3 is TGTGCCATCAGTGGACTAGCGGGAGCAGATACGCAGTATTTT. This sequence encodes CAISGLAGADTQYF.

This chain links TRBV4-2 with TRBJ1-2; TRBD1 matches at 10 bases. V dropped 0 bases and J dropped 1; count of bases not matched to a gene: 5. The CDR3 has 17 amino acids. Germline values: CDR1 LGHNA, CDR2 YNFKEQ. This CDR3 reads CASSQDDRGLYNYGYTF. DNA of the CDR3: TGTGCCAGCAGCCAAGATGACAGGGGGCTTTATAACTATGGCTACACCTTC.

This clone was observed a handful of times. The V call is TRBV7-9, the J call TRBJ2-6; D call uncertain. The germline V and J ends were trimmed by 0 bases and 0 bases, with 3 bases remaining between them. The germline V gene encodes CDR1 SEHNR and CDR2 FQNEAQ (reference sequence). The CDR3 totals 15 residues. The DNA of the CDR3 is TGTGCCAGCAGCTTAGCCCTCTCTGGGGCCAACGTCCTGACTTTC. Protein sequence: CASSLALSGANVLTF.

The chain couples TRBV6-1 to TRBJ2-1; D unresolved. The V and J ends lost 0 bases and 11 bases respectively, with 14 bases between them. Germline V gene lookup returns CDR1 MNHNS and CDR2 SASEGT. This CDR3 is built from 14 residues. The CDR3 coding sequence is TGTGCCAGCAGTGAAGCGGACCTTCTTGGTAAGCAGTTCTTC. It codes for CASSEADLLGKQFF.

This sequence joins TRBV19 and TRBJ2-3; 14 bases line up with TRBD2. Trimming at V came to 8 bases and at J to 5 bases, leaving 6 bases not matched to a gene. CDR3 length equals 15 residues. Germline CDR1 reads LNHDA; CDR2 reads SQIVND (reference sequence). The CDR3 loop is CASGLGLAGVDTQYF. The CDR3 DNA follows: TGTGCCAGTGGATTGGGACTAGCGGGAGTAGATACGCAGTATTTT.

J is TRBJ2-7 and V is TRBV6-5; 7 bases are shared with TRBD2. Unmatched junction bases numbered 5, after V lost 0 bases and J lost 6 bases. Per the germline V gene, CDR1 is MNHEY and CDR2 is SVGAGI. The CDR3 consists of 14 residues. CDR3 region: CASSYSWEGSEQYF. The CDR3, as DNA: TGTGCCAGCAGTTACTCGTGGGAGGGCTCCGAGCAGTACTTC.

The chain recombines TRBV30 with TRBJ1-1; TRBD1 might be the D (6 bases). CDR3 length equals 13 residues. V was cut by 3 bases and J by 5 bases, with 13 bases left in between. CDR1 is GTSNPN and CDR2 is SVGIG in the germline V gene (reference sequence). The CDR3 nucleotides are TGTGCCTGGAGCTACGGGGGGGCAACTGAAGCTTTCTTT. Its protein product is CAWSYGGATEAFF.

The gene calls are TRBV6-4 and TRBJ2-7, with 10 bases aligning to TRBD2. The ends lost 0 bases at V and 7 bases at J; junction bases unmatched: 18. This CDR3 spans 19 amino acids. Germline V gives CDR1 MRHNA, CDR2 SNTAGT. The CDR3 region is CASSDSRLAGASPLGEQYF. The DNA of the CDR3 is TGTGCCAGCAGTGACTCGAGGCTAGCGGGAGCTTCCCCCTTGGGGGAGCAGTACTTC.

J is TRBJ2-3 and V is TRBV7-2, with TRBD2 matching over 9 bases. This CDR3 has 14 residues. Germline V gives CDR1 SGHTA, CDR2 FQGNSA. V shed 3 bases and J 6 bases; nucleotides not matched to a gene: 4. This chain's CDR3 is CASSFSGGGDTQYF. The CDR3 DNA reads TGTGCCAGCAGCTTTAGCGGGGGAGGGGATACGCAGTATTTT.

For the CDR3, the DNA is TGCGCCAGCAGCCAAGAGGGGATTGGGACAGGGGGTCCTTTAGATACGCAGTATTTT. Translated, it gives CASSQEGIGTGGPLDTQYF. The chain couples TRBV4-1 to TRBJ2-3, with TRBD1 matching 11 bases. Unmatched junction bases numbered 13, after V lost 0 bases and J lost 5 bases. Germline V CDR1 and CDR2: MGHRA, YSYEKL. This CDR3 has 19 residues.